This T cell receptor (beta chain) stems from a study of T cells after yellow fever vaccination. Study outcomes and limitations: Repertoires obtained by FACS sorting could include abundant clonotypes that entered as contaminants from the bulk population. Clonotypes shared by both compartments, CD4 and CD8, made up a small share.

Trimming took 4 bases from V and 0 from J, leaving 13 bases between them. This CDR3 is built from 15 residues. The germline V gene encodes CDR1 MDHEN and CDR2 SYDVKM. TCRdb reprocessed the 5' RACE reads with MiXCR, giving one entry per CDR3 protein. The data show around 350,000 distinct CDR3 sequences, with more than 9% seen just once and around 19% held by the top ten. This clonotype was seen only a few times. The antigen remains undetermined. V and J are TRBV28 and TRBJ2-7; no clear D gene. This receptor was taken from a man aged 18 to 35 who received the YFV17D yellow fever vaccine. The input for sequencing was PBMCs, taken on the day of the first yellow fever vaccination. As DNA, the CDR3 is TGTGCCAGCAGTTCCGCCAGCGCTAGCTCCTACGAGCAGTACGTC. Translating gives CASSSASASSYEQYV.